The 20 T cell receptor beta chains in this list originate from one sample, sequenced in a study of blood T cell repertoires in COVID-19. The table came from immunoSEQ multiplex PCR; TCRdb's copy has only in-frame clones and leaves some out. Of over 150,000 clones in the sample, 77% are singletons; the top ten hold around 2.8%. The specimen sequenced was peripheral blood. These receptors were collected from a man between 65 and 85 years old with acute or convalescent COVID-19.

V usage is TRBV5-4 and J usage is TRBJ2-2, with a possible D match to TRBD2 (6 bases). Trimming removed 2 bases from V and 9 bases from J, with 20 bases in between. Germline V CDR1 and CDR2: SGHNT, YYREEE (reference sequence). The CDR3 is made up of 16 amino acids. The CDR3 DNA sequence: TGTGCCAGCAGCTTCGGTCCGCGGGGCTCGCAGTGGGAGCTGTTTTTT. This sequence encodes CASSFGPRGSQWELFF.

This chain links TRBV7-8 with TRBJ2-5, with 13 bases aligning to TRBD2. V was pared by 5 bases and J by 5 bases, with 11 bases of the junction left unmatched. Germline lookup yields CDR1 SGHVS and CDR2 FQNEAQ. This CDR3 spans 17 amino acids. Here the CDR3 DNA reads TGTGCCAGCAGCCACTGGGGACTAGCGGGGTTTCAGGAGACCCAGTACTTC. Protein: CASSHWGLAGFQETQYF.

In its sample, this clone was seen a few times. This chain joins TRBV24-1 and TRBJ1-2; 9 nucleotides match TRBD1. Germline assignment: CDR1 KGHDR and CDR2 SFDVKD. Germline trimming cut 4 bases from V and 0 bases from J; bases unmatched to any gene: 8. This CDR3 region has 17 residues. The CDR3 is CATSDSDRGNANYGYTF. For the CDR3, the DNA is TGTGCCACCAGTGACTCCGACAGGGGGAACGCTAACTATGGCTACACCTTC.

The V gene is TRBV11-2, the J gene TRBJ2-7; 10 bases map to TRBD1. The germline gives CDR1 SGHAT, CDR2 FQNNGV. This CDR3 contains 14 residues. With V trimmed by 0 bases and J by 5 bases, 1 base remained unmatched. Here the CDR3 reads CASSLDGQGDEQYF. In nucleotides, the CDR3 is TGTGCCAGCAGCTTAGACGGACAGGGGGACGAGCAGTACTTC.

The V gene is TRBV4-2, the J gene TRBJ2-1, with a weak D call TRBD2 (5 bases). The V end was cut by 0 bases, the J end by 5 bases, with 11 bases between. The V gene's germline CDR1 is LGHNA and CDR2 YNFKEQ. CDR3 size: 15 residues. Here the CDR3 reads CASSQEPSRDNEQFF. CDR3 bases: TGTGCCAGCAGCCAAGAGCCTAGCAGAGACAATGAGCAGTTCTTC.

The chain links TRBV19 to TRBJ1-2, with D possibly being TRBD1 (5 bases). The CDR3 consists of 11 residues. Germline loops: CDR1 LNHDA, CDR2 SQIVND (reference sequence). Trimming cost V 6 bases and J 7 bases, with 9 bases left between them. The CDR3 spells CASRAGGGYTF. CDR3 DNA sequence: TGTGCCAGTAGGGCCGGGGGTGGCTACACCTTC.

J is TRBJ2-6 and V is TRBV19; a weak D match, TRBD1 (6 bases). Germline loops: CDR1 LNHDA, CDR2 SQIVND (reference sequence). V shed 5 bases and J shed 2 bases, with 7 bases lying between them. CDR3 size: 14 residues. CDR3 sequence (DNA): TGTGCCAGTAGTCAGGGGCCTGGGGCCAACGTCCTGACTTTC. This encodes CASSQGPGANVLTF.

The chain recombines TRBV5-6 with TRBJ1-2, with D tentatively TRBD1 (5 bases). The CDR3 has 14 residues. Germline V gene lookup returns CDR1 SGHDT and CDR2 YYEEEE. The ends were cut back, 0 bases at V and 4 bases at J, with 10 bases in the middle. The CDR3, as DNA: TGTGCCAGCAGCTTGGGACAGTTAATCTATGGCTACACCTTC. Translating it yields CASSLGQLIYGYTF.

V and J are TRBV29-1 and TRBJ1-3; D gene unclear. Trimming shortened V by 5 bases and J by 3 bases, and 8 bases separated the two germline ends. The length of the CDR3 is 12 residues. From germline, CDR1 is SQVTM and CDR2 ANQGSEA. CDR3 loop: CSVSRGGNTIYF. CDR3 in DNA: TGCAGCGTTTCGCGGGGTGGAAACACCATATATTTT.

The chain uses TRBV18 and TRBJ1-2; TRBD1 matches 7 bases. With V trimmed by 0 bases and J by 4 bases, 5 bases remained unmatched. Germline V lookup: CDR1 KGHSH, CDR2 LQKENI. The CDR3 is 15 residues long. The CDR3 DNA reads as TGTGCCAGCTCACCACCGACAGGGATTACCTATGGCTACACCTTC. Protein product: CASSPPTGITYGYTF.

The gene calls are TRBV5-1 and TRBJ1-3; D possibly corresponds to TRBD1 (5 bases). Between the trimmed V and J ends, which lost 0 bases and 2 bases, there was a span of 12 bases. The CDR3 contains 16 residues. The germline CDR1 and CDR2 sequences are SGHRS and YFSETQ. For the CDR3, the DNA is TGCGCCAGCAGCTTGGCCCCGGACAAGGCTGGAAACACCATATATTTT. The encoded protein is CASSLAPDKAGNTIYF. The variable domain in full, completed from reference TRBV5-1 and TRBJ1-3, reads KAGVTQTPRYLIKTRGQQVTLSCSPISGHRSVSWYQQTPGQGLQFLFEYFSETQRNKGNFPGRFSGRQFSNSRSEMNVSTLELGDSALYLCASSLAPDKAGNTIYFGEGSWLTVV.

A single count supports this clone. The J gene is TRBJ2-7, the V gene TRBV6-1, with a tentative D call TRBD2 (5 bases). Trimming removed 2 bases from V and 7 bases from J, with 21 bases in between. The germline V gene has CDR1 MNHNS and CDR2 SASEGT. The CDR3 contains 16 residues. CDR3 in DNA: TGTGCCAGCAGTGAAAATCCGGGAAGTAGTTTTGATGAGCAGTACTTC. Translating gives CASSENPGSSFDEQYF.

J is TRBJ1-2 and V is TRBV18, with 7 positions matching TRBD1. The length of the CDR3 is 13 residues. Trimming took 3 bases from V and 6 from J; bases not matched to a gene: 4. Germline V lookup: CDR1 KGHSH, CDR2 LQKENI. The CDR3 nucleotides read TGTGCCAGCTCACCCGTCCAGGGGGATGGCTACACCTTC. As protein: CASSPVQGDGYTF.

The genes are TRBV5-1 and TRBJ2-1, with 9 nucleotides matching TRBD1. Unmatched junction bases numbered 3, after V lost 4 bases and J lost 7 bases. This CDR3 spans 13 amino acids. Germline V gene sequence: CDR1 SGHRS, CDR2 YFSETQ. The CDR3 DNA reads TGCGCCAGCAGCCGACAGGGGGGTAATGAGCAGTTCTTC. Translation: CASSRQGGNEQFF.

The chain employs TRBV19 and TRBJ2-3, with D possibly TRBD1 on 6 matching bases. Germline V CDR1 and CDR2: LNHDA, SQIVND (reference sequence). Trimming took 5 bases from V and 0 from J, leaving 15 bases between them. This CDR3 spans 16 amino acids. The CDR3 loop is CASSPRGAASTDTQYF. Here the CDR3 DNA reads TGTGCCAGTAGTCCCAGGGGAGCGGCTAGCACAGATACGCAGTATTTT. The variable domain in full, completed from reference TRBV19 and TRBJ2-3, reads DGGITQSPKYLFRKEGQNVTLSCEQNLNHDAMYWYRQDPGQGLRLIYYSQIVNDFQKGDIAEGYSVSREKKESFPLTVTSAQKNPTAFYLCASSPRGAASTDTQYFGPGTRLTVL.

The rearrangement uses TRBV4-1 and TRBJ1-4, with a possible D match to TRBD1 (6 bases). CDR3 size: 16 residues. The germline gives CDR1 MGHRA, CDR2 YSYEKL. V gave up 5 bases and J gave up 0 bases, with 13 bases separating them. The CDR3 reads CASSGPGTSTNEKLFF. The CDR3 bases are TGCGCCAGCAGCGGGCCCGGGACATCAACTAATGAAAAACTGTTTTTT.

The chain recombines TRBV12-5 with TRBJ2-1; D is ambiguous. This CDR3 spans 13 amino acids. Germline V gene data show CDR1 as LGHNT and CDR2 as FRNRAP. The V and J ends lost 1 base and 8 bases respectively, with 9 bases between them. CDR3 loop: CASGLDLRDEQFF. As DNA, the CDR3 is TGTGCTAGTGGTTTGGACCTCCGAGATGAGCAGTTCTTC. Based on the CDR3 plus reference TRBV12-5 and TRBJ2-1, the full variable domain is DARVTQTPRHKVTEMGQEVTMRCQPILGHNTVFWYRQTMMQGLELLAYFRNRAPLDDSGMPKDRFSAEMPDATLATLKIQPSEPRDSAVYFCASGLDLRDEQFFGPGTRLTVL.

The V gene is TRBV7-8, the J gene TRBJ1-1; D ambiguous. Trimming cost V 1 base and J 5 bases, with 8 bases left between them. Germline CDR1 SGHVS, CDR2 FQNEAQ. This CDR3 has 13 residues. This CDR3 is CASSLVGSTEAFF. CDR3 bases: TGTGCCAGCAGCTTAGTAGGGAGTACTGAAGCTTTCTTT.

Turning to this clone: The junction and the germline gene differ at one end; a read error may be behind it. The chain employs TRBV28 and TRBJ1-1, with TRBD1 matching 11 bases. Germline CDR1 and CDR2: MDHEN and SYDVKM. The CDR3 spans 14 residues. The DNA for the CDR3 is TGTGCCAGCAGGGCCCCAAGAGGACAGGGGGCGGGGGTATTT. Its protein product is CASRAPRGQGAGVF.

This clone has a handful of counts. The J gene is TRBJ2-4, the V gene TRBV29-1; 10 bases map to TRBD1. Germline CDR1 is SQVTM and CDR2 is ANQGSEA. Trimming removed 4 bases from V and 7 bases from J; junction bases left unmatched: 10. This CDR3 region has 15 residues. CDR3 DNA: TGCAGCGTTGTACGTGAGACAGGGGGCGGTAACATTCAGTACTTC. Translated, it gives CSVVRETGGGNIQYF.